This TCR beta chain emerged from a study of post-analysis software for immune sequencing data. Unique molecular identifiers were present in the TCR beta cDNA libraries. TCRdb used MiXCR to reprocess the PCR reads, holding one entry per CDR3 protein. The sample records 400,000 to 500,000 distinct CDR3 sequences, less than 40% being singletons. The sample comprised blood. The clonotype was recovered from a girl between 2 and 10 years old with multiple sclerosis.

CDR3 protein: CASSTPFRGRSYNEQFF. In nucleotides, the CDR3 is TGTGCCAGCAGCACCCCGTTTCGGGGCAGGTCCTACAATGAGCAGTTCTTC. The gene calls are TRBV7-8 and TRBJ2-1; tentatively, D is TRBD1 or TRBD2 (5 bases each). V lost 5 bases, J lost 1 base, and 18 bases lay in between. CDR3 length: 17 residues. The germline V gene encodes CDR1 SGHVS and CDR2 FQNEAQ.